This T cell receptor (beta chain) was found in a study of blood T cell repertoires in COVID-19. Study-wide context: Acute and convalescent COVID-19 specimens originated in the United States, Italy and Spain.

The germline CDR1 and CDR2 sequences are KGHDR and SFDVKD. CDR3 length equals 13 residues. The V gene lost 4 bases and the J gene lost 9 bases, with 12 bases spanning the gap. Using immunoSEQ multiplex PCR, the repertoire was profiled, and TCRdb retains in-frame clones only, with some absent. The data hold approximately 36,000 clones, with roughly 87% observed a single time. This rearrangement joins TRBV24-1 to TRBJ1-5, with D maybe TRBD1 (5 bases). The TCR was taken from a man in his 60s with acute or convalescent COVID-19. The sample consisted of peripheral blood. This chain's CDR3 is CATSEAGRGPQHF. CDR3 sequence (DNA): TGTGCCACCAGTGAAGCGGGGAGGGGGCCCCAGCATTTT.